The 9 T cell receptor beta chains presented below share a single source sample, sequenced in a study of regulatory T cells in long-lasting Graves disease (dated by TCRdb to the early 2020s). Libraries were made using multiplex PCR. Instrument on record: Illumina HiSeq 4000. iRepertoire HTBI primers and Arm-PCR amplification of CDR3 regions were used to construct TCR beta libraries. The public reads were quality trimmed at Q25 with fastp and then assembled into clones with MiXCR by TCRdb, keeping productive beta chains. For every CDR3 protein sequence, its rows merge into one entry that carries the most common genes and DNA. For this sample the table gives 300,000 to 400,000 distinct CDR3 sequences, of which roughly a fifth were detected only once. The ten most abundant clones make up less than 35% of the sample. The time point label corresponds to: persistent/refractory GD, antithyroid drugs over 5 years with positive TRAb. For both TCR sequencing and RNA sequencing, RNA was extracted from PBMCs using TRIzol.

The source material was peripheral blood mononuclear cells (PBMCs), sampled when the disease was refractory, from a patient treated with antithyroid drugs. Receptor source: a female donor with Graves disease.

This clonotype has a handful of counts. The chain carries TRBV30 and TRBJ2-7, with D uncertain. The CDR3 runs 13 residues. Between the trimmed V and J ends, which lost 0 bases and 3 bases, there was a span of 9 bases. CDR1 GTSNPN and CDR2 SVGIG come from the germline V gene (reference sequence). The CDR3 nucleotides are TGTGCCTGGAGTGTACTGGTAAACTACGAGCAGTACTTC. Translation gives CAWSVLVNYEQYF.

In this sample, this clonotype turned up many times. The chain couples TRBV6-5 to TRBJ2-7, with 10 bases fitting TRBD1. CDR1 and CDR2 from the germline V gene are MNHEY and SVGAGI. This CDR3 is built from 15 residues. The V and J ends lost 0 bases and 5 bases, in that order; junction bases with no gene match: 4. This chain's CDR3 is CASSYSTDRGDEQYF. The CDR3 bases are TGTGCCAGCAGTTACTCGACGGACAGGGGGGACGAGCAGTACTTC.

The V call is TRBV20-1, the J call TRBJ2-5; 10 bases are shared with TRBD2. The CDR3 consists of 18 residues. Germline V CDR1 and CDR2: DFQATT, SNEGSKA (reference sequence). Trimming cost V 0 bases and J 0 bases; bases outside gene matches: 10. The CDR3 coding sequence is TGCAGTGCTAGAGATGTCAGCGGGAGGGCCCTTTACCAAGAGACCCAGTACTTC. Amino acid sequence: CSARDVSGRALYQETQYF.

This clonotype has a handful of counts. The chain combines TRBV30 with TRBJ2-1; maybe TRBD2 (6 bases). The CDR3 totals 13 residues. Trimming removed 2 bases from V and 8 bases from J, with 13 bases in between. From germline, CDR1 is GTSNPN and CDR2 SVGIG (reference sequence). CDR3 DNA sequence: TGTGCCTGGAGTCTAGGAGGGACCGATGAGCAGTTCTTC. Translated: CAWSLGGTDEQFF.

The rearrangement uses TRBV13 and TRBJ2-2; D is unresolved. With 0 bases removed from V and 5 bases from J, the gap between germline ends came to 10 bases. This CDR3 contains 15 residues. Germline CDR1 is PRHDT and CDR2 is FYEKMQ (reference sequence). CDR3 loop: CASSLGDVRTGELFF. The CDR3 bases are TGTGCCAGCAGCTTAGGGGATGTGAGAACCGGGGAGCTGTTTTTT.

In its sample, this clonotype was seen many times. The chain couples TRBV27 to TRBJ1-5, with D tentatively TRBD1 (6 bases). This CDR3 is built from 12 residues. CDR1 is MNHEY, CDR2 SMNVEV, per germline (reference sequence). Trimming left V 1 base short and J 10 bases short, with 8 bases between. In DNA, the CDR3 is TGTGCCAGCAGTTTATTGACAGGACCCCAGCATTTT. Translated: CASSLLTGPQHF.

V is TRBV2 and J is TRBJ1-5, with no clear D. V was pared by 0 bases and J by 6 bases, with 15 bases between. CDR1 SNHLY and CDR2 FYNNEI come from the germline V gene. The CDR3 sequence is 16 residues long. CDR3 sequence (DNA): TGTGCCAGCAGTGAAGCCCTTAGGGTACGCAGTCAGCCCCAGCATTTT. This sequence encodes CASSEALRVRSQPQHF. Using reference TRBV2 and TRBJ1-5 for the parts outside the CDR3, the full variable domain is EPEVTQTPSHQVTQMGQEVILRCVPISNHLYFYWYRQILGQKVEFLVSFYNNEISEKSEIFDDQFSVERPDGSNFTLKIRSTKLEDSAMYFCASSEALRVRSQPQHFGDGTRLSIL.

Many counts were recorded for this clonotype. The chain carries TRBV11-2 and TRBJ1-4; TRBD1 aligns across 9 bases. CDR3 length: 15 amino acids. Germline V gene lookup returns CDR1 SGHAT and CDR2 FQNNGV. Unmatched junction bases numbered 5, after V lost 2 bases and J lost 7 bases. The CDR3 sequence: CASSLPTGGGEKLFF. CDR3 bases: TGTGCCAGCAGCTTACCTACAGGGGGCGGTGAAAAACTGTTTTTT. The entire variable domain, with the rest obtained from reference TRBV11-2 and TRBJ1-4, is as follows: EAGVAQSPRYKIIEKRQSVAFWCNPISGHATLYWYQQILGQGPKLLIQFQNNGVVDDSQLPKDRFSAERLKGVDSTLKIQPAKLEDSAVYLCASSLPTGGGEKLFFGSGTQLSVL.

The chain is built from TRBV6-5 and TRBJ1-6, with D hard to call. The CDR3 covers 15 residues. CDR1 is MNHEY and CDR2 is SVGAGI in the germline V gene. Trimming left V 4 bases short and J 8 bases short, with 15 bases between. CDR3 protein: CASSSLLGVDSPLHF. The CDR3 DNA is TGTGCCAGCAGTTCTCTACTCGGCGTAGATTCACCCCTCCACTTT.